Below are 32 T cell receptor beta chains sequenced from a single sample in a study of T cell responses to AZD1222 COVID-19 vaccine. Here immunoSEQ multiplex PCR was the method, and the copy in TCRdb shows in-frame clones only, minus some. The sample carries roughly 130,000 clones, 92% recorded once. The sequences come from peripheral blood, collected 28 days after the second AZD1222 dose. Source of these receptors: an adult who received the AZD1222 COVID-19 vaccine.

The genes are TRBV11-3 and TRBJ2-1; 8 bases match TRBD2. Germline V gene sequence: CDR1 SGHNT, CDR2 YENEEA. The CDR3 has 15 residues. The V and J ends lost 3 bases and 8 bases, in that order; junction bases with no gene match: 9. Written as DNA, the CDR3 is TGTGCCAGCAGCTTCAGAGCGGGAGAGGGATATGAGCAGTTCTTC. It translates to CASSFRAGEGYEQFF.

The chain joins TRBV7-9 to TRBJ2-7; 7 nucleotides align to TRBD2. The V gene's germline CDR1 is SEHNR and CDR2 FQNEAQ (reference sequence). Trimming cost V 2 bases and J 2 bases; bases outside gene matches: 9. The length of the CDR3 is 16 residues. The DNA for the CDR3 is TGTGCCAGCAGCTTAAAGGGTGGACTAGGCCCCTACGAGCAGTACTTC. As protein: CASSLKGGLGPYEQYF.

The chain carries TRBV2 and TRBJ2-7; TRBD2 matches at 7 bases. The CDR3 extends over 14 amino acids. With 4 bases clipped from V and 6 bases from J, the junction kept 9 bases outside the gene matches. Germline values: CDR1 SNHLY, CDR2 FYNNEI. The CDR3 spells CASSADTSDSEQYF. DNA for the CDR3: TGTGCCAGCAGTGCTGACACTAGCGACTCCGAGCAGTACTTC.

This sequence joins TRBV9 and TRBJ2-2, with D perhaps matching TRBD2 (5 bases). This CDR3 is 14 amino acids long. Looked up from germline, CDR1 is SGDLS and CDR2 is YYNGEE. The germline V and J ends were trimmed by 0 bases and 6 bases, with 9 bases remaining between them. The DNA of the CDR3 is TGTGCCAGCAGCGTAGGGTCGGGGTCCGGGGAGCTGTTTTTT. Translated: CASSVGSGSGELFF.

This chain joins TRBV5-6 and TRBJ2-3, with 7 bases aligning to TRBD1. CDR3 length equals 16 residues. Germline lookup yields CDR1 SGHDT and CDR2 YYEEEE. The V and J ends lost 5 bases and 0 bases, in that order; junction bases with no gene match: 9. The CDR3 loop reads CASRYQPGGSTDTQYF. CDR3 bases: TGTGCCAGCAGATACCAACCAGGGGGTAGCACAGATACGCAGTATTTT.

This rearrangement joins TRBV29-1 to TRBJ2-7; weak D call: TRBD1 (6 bases). From germline, CDR1 is SQVTM and CDR2 ANQGSEA. CDR3 length: 13 amino acids. The germline V and J ends were trimmed by 6 bases and 0 bases, with 12 bases remaining between them. CDR3 region: CSVETGASYEQYF. The CDR3 DNA reads TGCAGCGTGGAGACAGGAGCCTCCTACGAGCAGTACTTC.

The gene calls are TRBV9 and TRBJ2-7; D not resolved. The V gene's germline CDR1 is SGDLS and CDR2 YYNGEE. The CDR3 extends over 15 amino acids. Trimming removed 0 bases at V and 4 bases at J, with 14 bases between. CDR3 protein: CASSVGTALNYEQYF. As DNA, the CDR3 is TGTGCCAGCAGCGTAGGGACGGCCCTCAATTACGAGCAGTACTTC.

V and J are TRBV11-3 and TRBJ2-5, with D hard to call. This CDR3 spans 14 amino acids. CDR1 SGHNT and CDR2 YENEEA come from the germline V gene. The V and J ends lost 4 bases and 3 bases respectively, with 12 bases between them. In nucleotides, the CDR3 is TGTGCCAGCAGCTCAACCTTGGAGAAAGAGACCCAGTACTTC. Protein: CASSSTLEKETQYF.

The V and J genes are TRBV12-3 or TRBV12-4 and TRBJ2-5; 7 positions match TRBD1. The length of the CDR3 is 13 residues. V lost 4 bases and J lost 5; bases outside the gene matches: 4. The CDR3 region is CASSWSRGETQYF. In nucleotides, the CDR3 is TGTGCCAGCAGTTGGAGCAGGGGGGAGACCCAGTACTTC.

The J gene is TRBJ2-5, the V gene TRBV5-8, with 8 bases identical to TRBD2. J was trimmed by 1 base and V by 3 bases; bases with no gene match: 5. The CDR3 is made up of 15 amino acids. CDR1 and CDR2 from the germline V gene are SGHTS and YDEGEE. The CDR3 nucleotides are TGTGCCAGCAGCTCCCGACTAGCGACCCAAGAGACCCAGTACTTC. Translating it yields CASSSRLATQETQYF.

V is TRBV20-1 and J is TRBJ2-3; 8 nucleotides match TRBD2. The CDR3 sequence is 14 residues long. Germline V lookup: CDR1 DFQATT, CDR2 SNEGSKA (reference sequence). With V trimmed by 3 bases and J by 10 bases, 12 bases remained unmatched. The CDR3 loop is CSASLAGGSRSQYF. CDR3 bases: TGCAGTGCTAGTCTGGCGGGAGGCAGCCGGTCGCAGTATTTT.

V usage is TRBV14 and J usage is TRBJ2-1; TRBD2 matches 7 bases. Germline V gene data show CDR1 as SGHDN and CDR2 as FVKESK. CDR3 length equals 16 residues. The V segment lost 5 bases and the J segment 8 bases; nucleotides outside the gene matches: 15. CDR3 DNA sequence: TGTGCCAGCAGCAAAATGGCAATAGCGGGCGTCGATGAGCAGTTCTTC. It encodes CASSKMAIAGVDEQFF.

The chain couples TRBV6-2 or TRBV6-3 to TRBJ2-1, with TRBD2 identical over 7 bases. J lost 6 bases, V lost 3 bases, and 11 bases had no gene match. Germline CDR1 MNHEY, CDR2 SVGEGT. This CDR3 has 16 amino acids. The chain's CDR3 is CASSYSKGTIFNEQFF. CDR3 DNA sequence: TGTGCCAGCAGTTATTCCAAGGGGACTATATTCAATGAGCAGTTCTTC.

This sequence joins TRBV7-9 and TRBJ1-5, with D possibly TRBD1 on 5 matching bases. The CDR3 consists of 13 residues. Germline values: CDR1 SEHNR, CDR2 FQNEAQ (reference sequence). Trimming shortened V by 1 base and J by 7 bases, and 8 bases separated the two germline ends. In DNA form, the CDR3 reads TGTGCCAGCAGCTTAGAGGCAGGGCAGCCCCAGCATTTT. The encoded protein is CASSLEAGQPQHF.

This clone came up a few times. The chain uses TRBV6-5 and TRBJ2-3; the match to TRBD2 covers 10 bases. The J segment lost 3 bases and the V segment lost 9 bases, leaving 6 bases of the junction unmatched. The length of the CDR3 is 14 residues. The germline CDR1 and CDR2 sequences are MNHEY and SVGAGI. CDR3 loop: CASAPSGSTDTQYF. In DNA form, the CDR3 reads TGTGCCAGTGCCCCTAGCGGGAGTACAGATACGCAGTATTTT.

The rearrangement joins TRBV6-5 to TRBJ1-1; weak D call: TRBD1 (6 bases). The V end lost 5 bases, the J end lost 3 bases, and 10 bases lay between the germline ends. CDR1 and CDR2 (germline): MNHEY, SVGAGI. CDR3 length: 13 residues. The CDR3 region has the DNA TGTGCCAGCAGTCCTTACAGGGACACTGAAGCTTTCTTT. Translating gives CASSPYRDTEAFF.

This chain links TRBV19 with TRBJ2-1; 9 bases align to TRBD2. This CDR3 region has 13 residues. The germline CDR1 and CDR2 sequences are LNHDA and SQIVND (reference sequence). J lost 6 bases, V lost 4 bases, and 1 base had no gene match. In nucleotides, the CDR3 is TGTGCCAGTAGTAGCGGGAGGGCCAATGAGCAGTTCTTC. Its translation is CASSSGRANEQFF.

CDR3 in amino acids: CASSRPATNEQFF. Here the CDR3 DNA reads TGTGCCAGCAGCCGGCCAGCGACCAATGAGCAGTTCTTC. The rearrangement joins TRBV11-2 to TRBJ2-1; no reliable D call. Germline V gene data show CDR1 as SGHAT and CDR2 as FQNNGV. CDR3 length: 13 residues. The V gene lost 5 bases and the J gene lost 6 bases, with 11 bases spanning the gap.

The rearrangement uses TRBV27 and TRBJ1-1, with D tentatively TRBD1 (6 bases). From germline, CDR1 is MNHEY and CDR2 SMNVEV (reference sequence). This CDR3 comprises 15 residues. V dropped 3 bases and J dropped 1 base, with 12 bases sitting between them. The CDR3 spells CASSFRKGGNTEAFF. For the CDR3, the DNA is TGTGCCAGCAGTTTCCGTAAGGGGGGGAACACTGAAGCTTTCTTT.

The chain combines TRBV7-2 with TRBJ2-1, with TRBD2 matching over 9 bases. Germline trimming cut 3 bases from V and 5 bases from J; bases unmatched to any gene: 5. Germline loops: CDR1 SGHTA, CDR2 FQGNSA. The CDR3 has 15 residues. The CDR3 here is CASSFGLAGNNEQFF. CDR3 nucleotide sequence: TGTGCCAGCAGCTTTGGGCTAGCGGGGAACAATGAGCAGTTCTTC.

This chain joins TRBV19 and TRBJ2-2; TRBD2 agrees at 12 bases. V lost 6 bases and J lost 4; bases outside the gene matches: 6. CDR1 and CDR2 from the germline V gene are LNHDA and SQIVND (reference sequence). The CDR3 sequence is 16 residues long. The DNA for the CDR3 is TGTGCCAGTAGCACTAGCGGGGGGTTCGTCACCGGGGAGCTGTTTTTT. Its protein product is CASSTSGGFVTGELFF.

V is TRBV23-1 and J is TRBJ1-2, with D perhaps TRBD1 (6 bases). TRBV23-1 is known as an ORF, though its function is uncertain. Trimming removed 2 bases from V and 8 bases from J, with 15 bases in between. This CDR3 is 14 amino acids long. For the CDR3, the DNA is TGCGCCAGCAGTCAAGCTCAGGGGAGCGGCGGCTACACCTTC. It encodes CASSQAQGSGGYTF.

This clone was observed a single time. The chain has TRBV6-2 or TRBV6-3 and TRBJ1-2, with a possible D match to TRBD1 (5 bases). This CDR3 region has 19 residues. Germline V gene lookup returns CDR1 MNHEY and CDR2 SVGEGT. V was shortened by 0 bases and J by 4 bases, with 24 bases between the two germline ends. The CDR3 coding sequence is TGTGCCAGCAGTTACTCGATTCGGGGGAGCGCAAGAGGGATCTATGGCTACACCTTC. It is translated as CASSYSIRGSARGIYGYTF.

The rearrangement joins TRBV19 to TRBJ1-5, with D uncertain. Between the trimmed V and J ends, which lost 2 bases and 6 bases, there was a span of 14 bases. This CDR3 comprises 15 residues. The germline gives CDR1 LNHDA, CDR2 SQIVND (reference sequence). The CDR3 DNA follows: TGTGCCAGTAGTATAATGGCTGGAACCGTTCAGCCCCAGCATTTT. This gives the protein CASSIMAGTVQPQHF.

This clone was found once. The chain employs TRBV6-5 and TRBJ2-7; D might be TRBD2 (6 bases). This CDR3 contains 15 residues. Deletions cut 2 bases from V and 6 bases from J, with 17 bases between. CDR1 and CDR2 from the germline V gene are MNHEY and SVGAGI. CDR3 bases: TGTGCCAGCAGTTACCGTAGCGGCCGGACTGGCGAGCAGTACTTC. It specifies CASSYRSGRTGEQYF.

The V gene is TRBV6-5, the J gene TRBJ2-3, with D hard to call. The CDR3 loop spans 11 amino acids. Germline loops: CDR1 MNHEY, CDR2 SVGAGI. With 6 bases removed from V and 5 bases from J, the gap between germline ends came to 6 bases. The chain's CDR3 is CASRGRDTQYF. CDR3 DNA sequence: TGTGCCAGCAGGGGAAGAGATACGCAGTATTTT.

The chain couples TRBV7-9 to TRBJ2-1; 7 bases align to TRBD1. Germline-derived CDR1 and CDR2 are SEHNR and FQNEAQ (reference sequence). With V trimmed by 5 bases and J by 5 bases, 12 bases remained unmatched. This CDR3 region has 16 residues. In nucleotides, the CDR3 is TGTGCCAGCAGCCCCTCCCGACAGGGATGGGACAATGAGCAGTTCTTC. Translation: CASSPSRQGWDNEQFF.

The genes are TRBV5-1 and TRBJ2-5; 13 positions agree with TRBD2. The CDR3 covers 16 residues. V was pared by 4 bases and J by 3 bases, with 6 bases of the junction left unmatched. Germline V lookup: CDR1 SGHRS, CDR2 YFSETQ. The CDR3 loop is CASSGGTSGTEETQYF. In DNA form, the CDR3 reads TGCGCCAGCAGCGGCGGGACTAGCGGGACTGAAGAGACCCAGTACTTC.

The rearrangement links TRBV7-9 to TRBJ2-7, with TRBD1 matching over 7 bases. Trimming cost V 4 bases and J 1 base; bases outside gene matches: 4. CDR3 length: 14 amino acids. Germline V gene data show CDR1 as SEHNR and CDR2 as FQNEAQ (reference sequence). CDR3 sequence reads: CASSYNRGSYEQYF. The CDR3 coding sequence is TGTGCCAGCAGCTATAACAGGGGATCCTACGAGCAGTACTTC.

This chain joins TRBV2 and TRBJ1-4; D gene uncertain. Germline values: CDR1 SNHLY, CDR2 FYNNEI. V was shortened by 6 bases and J by 5 bases, with 7 bases between the two germline ends. The CDR3 contains 12 residues. The CDR3 coding sequence is TGTGCCAGCAGGGTTACAAATGAAAAACTGTTTTTT. It codes for CASRVTNEKLFF.

The chain links TRBV19 to TRBJ1-1, with 7 positions matching TRBD1. J lost 5 bases, V lost 4 bases, and 10 bases had no gene match. The germline gives CDR1 LNHDA, CDR2 SQIVND (reference sequence). This CDR3 has 15 amino acids. For the CDR3, the DNA is TGTGCCAGTAGTAACCGCGACAGGGTAAATACTGAAGCTTTCTTT. Protein sequence: CASSNRDRVNTEAFF.

The chain joins TRBV9 to TRBJ1-1; D is ambiguous. The CDR3 runs 15 residues. Germline CDR1 is SGDLS and CDR2 is YYNGEE. Trimming pared 2 bases from V and 3 bases from J, leaving 14 bases between. The CDR3 DNA sequence: TGTGCCAGCAGCGTGACCGCAAGGAAGGACACTGAAGCTTTCTTT. Translating it yields CASSVTARKDTEAFF.